This T cell receptor beta chain appears in the sequencing data of a study of regulatory T cells in long-lasting Graves disease (dated by TCRdb to the early 2020s). For the wider study: To count as having persistent Graves' disease, a patient had to have received antithyroid drug treatment for over 5 years with TSH receptor autoantibodies remaining persistently positive. The study took place in China and was registered as a clinical trial. A total of 35 or so samples were covered by TCR sequencing, comprising 13 persistent and roughly 20 newly diagnosed Graves' disease patients. Antithyroid drugs had been taken for approximately 10 years on average by persistent Graves' disease patients in the clinical cohort. Persistent Graves' disease patients were compared with newly diagnosed Graves' disease patients by peripheral blood TCR sequencing and RNA sequencing.

General conclusions and limits of the study: Patients with persistent disease shared more public clonotypes (around 3,000) than newly diagnosed patients did (around 980). The small sample size was acknowledged by the authors as a limitation that may reduce accuracy. Sequencing and analysis were limited to the TCR beta chain. Lower TCR Shannon entropy and fewer highly expanded clones were observed in persistent Graves' disease patients than in newly diagnosed patients, which suggested clonal expansion. Preferential use of TRBV28, TRBJ1-2 and TRBJ2-5 was observed in persistent disease, whereas TRBV20-1 and TRBJ2-1 were favored in newly diagnosed disease. Peripheral blood alone was examined, since thyroid tissue, which constituted the primary lesion, could not be accessed.

According to the study, the label for this sample's time point signals: persistent/refractory GD, antithyroid drugs over 5 years with positive TRAb. For both TCR sequencing and RNA sequencing, RNA was extracted from PBMCs using TRIzol. Graves' disease was diagnosed according to American Thyroid Association guidelines. Patients for the study were recruited at an endocrinology department in Xi'an, China. From each patient, about 9.7 milliliters of peripheral blood was collected into an EDTA anticoagulant tube. Ficoll Paque Plus density gradient separation was used to isolate PBMCs, and no further T cell sorting was done. An Agilent 2100 Bioanalyzer and agarose gel were used to check RNA quality, while a NanoDrop 2000 measured RNA concentration. Points on this clonotype: Its antigen is still unknown. No base quality values were provided; no much bigger clone lies one nucleotide off.

Library creation used multiplex PCR. The data were produced on an Illumina HiSeq 4000. TCR beta libraries were built with iRepertoire HTBI primers and Arm-PCR amplification of CDR3 regions. Before sequencing, the PCR products went through gel purification. As for how the authors treated the data: Gene usage analysis of CDR3 amino acid clonotypes used the approximately 62 TRBV and around 14 TRBJ segments found across samples. Filtered high-quality paired reads were merged into contigs using COPE and FqMerger. BLAST was used to align contigs to IMGT TRBV, TRBD and TRBJ reference genes, with CDR3 defined following IMGT. Any clonotype with a frequency above 0.1% was classified as a highly expanded clone. Shannon entropy served as the measure of repertoire diversity, while the Gini coefficient captured V-J evenness. Public clonotypes were defined as clonotypes shared by more than one individual. TCRdb handled the public reads itself, with Q25 trimming in fastp and clone calling in MiXCR, and kept productive beta chains. Each entry merges the rows of one CDR3 protein and shows their most common DNA and genes. The V and J calls, along with clone size, are taken from TCRdb and not from the paper's own processing. This sample lists more than 350,000 distinct CDR3 sequences; approximately 22% were detected once. Roughly an eighth of the sample is in the top ten clones.

CDR1 and CDR2 are read off the germline V gene as MNHNS and SASEGT. V ends up 5 bases short and J 10 bases short, with an unmatched junction base count of 10. Inclusive of the bounding cysteine and phenylalanine, the CDR3 is 15 residues long. Solely the CDR3 DNA is kept, with 45 bases framed from the first base. The input for sequencing was peripheral blood mononuclear cells (PBMCs), taken when the disease was refractory, from a patient treated with antithyroid drugs. The V and J segments used are TRBV6-1 and TRBJ2-1; TRBD2 matches 11 bases in the middle. The receptor's source is a female donor with Graves disease. The CDR3: CASSPLAGGGKEQFF. Here is the DNA: TGTGCCAGCAGTCCTCTAGCGGGAGGAGGGAAGGAGCAGTTCTTC.